This is a list of T cell receptor beta chains from one sample in a study of OX40 agonist ivuxolimab in advanced cancers. This table comes from immunoSEQ multiplex PCR, and its TCRdb copy is limited to in-frame clones, with some not included. This table has tens of thousands of clones, 65% to 85% appearing once. The sequencing here drew on CD4+ or CD8+ T cells sorted from blood, taken in a trial of the OX40 agonist ivuxolimab. The receptors here all came from an adult with an advanced solid tumor such as melanoma, head and neck, liver or kidney cancer. Each CDR3 is given with its conserved first and last residue. The D gene is left open where the match is weak. Clone sizes are given selectively: once, few, many, or a class where the clone is expanded.

J,D,V,size,CDR3,DNA
TRBJ2-7,TRBD2,TRBV7-6,-,CASSRTGTSGSNEQYF,TGTGCCAGCAGCCGAACCGGGACTAGCGGGAGTAACGAGCAGTACTTC
TRBJ1-2,-,TRBV9,-,CASSQPGGGYGYTF,TGTGCCAGCAGCCAACCGGGGGGGGGCTATGGCTACACCTTC
TRBJ2-7,TRBD2,TRBV13,-,CASSQKFSGEGYEQYF,TGTGCCAGCAGCCAAAAGTTCAGCGGGGAGGGTTACGAGCAGTACTTC
TRBJ1-1,TRBD1,TRBV10-3,-,CAISGTGGMNTEAFF,TGTGCCATCAGTGGGACAGGGGGCATGAACACTGAAGCTTTCTTT
TRBJ2-5,-,TRBV30,-,CAWRPSWAGQETQYF,TGTGCCTGGAGACCCTCGTGGGCAGGCCAAGAGACCCAGTACTTC
TRBJ1-5,-,TRBV10-3,-,CAISAGDQPQHF,TGTGCCATCTCGGCAGGGGATCAGCCCCAGCATTTT
TRBJ1-6,-,TRBV7-9,-,CASSLGGSGSPLHF,TGTGCCAGCAGCTTAGGGGGTTCGGGATCACCCCTCCACTTT
TRBJ2-3,-,TRBV6-5,few,CASSYLGADTQYF,TGTGCCAGCAGTTACCTAGGGGCAGATACGCAGTATTTT
TRBJ1-2,TRBD1,TRBV7-9,-,CASSLERTGNGYTF,TGTGCCAGCAGCTTAGAACGGACAGGGAACGGCTACACCTTC
TRBJ2-7,-,TRBV7-7,once,CASSSTGAGEQYF,TGTGCCAGCAGCTCAACAGGGGCGGGGGAGCAGTACTTC
TRBJ2-1,-,TRBV28,-,CASSLWPEGLERSRDNEQFF,TGTGCCAGCAGTTTATGGCCTGAGGGCCTTGAGCGGAGCAGAGACAATGAGCAGTTCTTC
TRBJ1-3,-,TRBV7-9,once,CASSLQGMGTIYF,TGTGCCAGCAGCCTACAGGGTATGGGCACCATATATTTT
TRBJ1-1,-,TRBV30,-,CARKGTTEAFF,TGTGCCAGGAAGGGGACTACTGAAGCTTTCTTT
TRBJ1-6,-,TRBV7-2,-,CASSLGGGTSSPLHF,TGTGCCAGCAGCTTAGGGGGGGGGACAAGCTCACCCCTCCACTTT
TRBJ2-5,-,TRBV29-1,-,CSAVHPGAEETQYF,TGCAGCGCTGTCCATCCGGGGGCCGAAGAGACCCAGTACTTC
TRBJ2-5,-,TRBV4-2,-,CASSHAHREAQYF,TGTGCCAGCAGCCATGCTCATAGGGAGGCCCAGTACTTC
TRBJ1-5,TRBD1,TRBV10-3,-,CAIGGQGARGNQPQHF,TGTGCCATCGGGGGACAGGGGGCGAGGGGCAATCAGCCCCAGCATTTT
TRBJ1-5,-,TRBV30,few,CAWTTGFEEPQHF,TGTGCCTGGACCACGGGGTTTGAGGAGCCCCAGCATTTT
TRBJ2-5,TRBD2,TRBV4-2,-,CASSPRLAGRQETQYF,TGTGCCAGCAGCCCCAGACTAGCGGGGCGCCAAGAGACCCAGTACTTC
TRBJ1-1,-,TRBV5-1,-,CASSLEWAGQAFF,TGCGCCAGCAGCTTGGAGTGGGCAGGACAAGCTTTCTTT
TRBJ2-5,-,TRBV6-6,-,CASTQNQETQYF,TGTGCCAGCACCCAAAACCAAGAGACCCAGTACTTC
TRBJ2-2,-,TRBV4-2,-,CASSNLGELFF,TGTGCCAGCAGTAATCTCGGGGAGCTGTTTTTT
TRBJ2-5,TRBD1,TRBV5-1,-,CASSAAGQGISETQYF,TGCGCCAGCAGCGCGGCCGGACAGGGGATTTCGGAGACCCAGTACTTC
TRBJ2-4,-,TRBV25-1,-,CASGPVGAKNIQYF,TGTGCTTCGGGACCTGTAGGAGCCAAAAACATTCAGTACTTC
TRBJ1-1,-,TRBV7-2,-,CASSPRGPEAFF,TGTGCCAGCAGCCCTCGAGGGCCTGAAGCTTTCTTT
TRBJ2-1,TRBD2,TRBV7-2,-,CASSSGTSGRQFF,TGTGCCAGCAGCTCCGGGACTAGCGGGAGACAGTTCTTC
TRBJ1-6,-,TRBV7-2,-,CASSSPPGTPTHF,TGTGCCAGCAGCTCCCCCCCCGGGACCCCCACACACTTT
TRBJ1-2,-,TRBV14,few,CASSQPGHYGYTF,TGTGCCAGCAGCCAACCCGGTCACTATGGCTACACCTTC
TRBJ1-1,-,TRBV6-6,-,CASSPGHRTTEAFF,TGTGCCAGCAGTCCGGGACACAGGACGACTGAAGCTTTCTTT
TRBJ1-1,-,TRBV10-2,-,CASSDMNTEAFF,TGCGCCAGCAGTGATATGAACACTGAAGCTTTCTTT
TRBJ2-7,TRBD2,TRBV7-8,-,CASSRTSGTYEQYF,TGTGCCAGCAGCCGGACTAGCGGGACCTACGAGCAGTACTTC
TRBJ1-6,-,TRBV6-5,few,CASVDILGNSPLHF,TGTGCCAGTGTAGACATCTTAGGGAATTCACCCCTCCACTTT
TRBJ2-7,-,TRBV7-9,-,CASKGGRETSYEQYF,TGTGCCTCCAAAGGGGGGCGGGAGACATCCTACGAGCAGTACTTC
TRBJ2-6,-,TRBV6-6,-,CASSYSMGSGANVLTF,TGTGCCAGCAGTTACTCGATGGGATCTGGGGCCAACGTCCTGACTTTC
TRBJ1-1,-,TRBV5-5,-,CASSLARGDWGGTEAFF,TGTGCCAGCAGCTTGGCCCGTGGCGACTGGGGCGGCACTGAAGCTTTCTTT
TRBJ2-1,-,TRBV12-2,-,CASRATSGEADEQFF,TGTGCCAGCAGGGCCACTAGCGGGGAGGCGGATGAGCAGTTCTTC
TRBJ1-2,-,TRBV6-5,-,CASSYLRQNYGYTF,TGTGCCAGCAGTTACCTAAGACAGAACTATGGCTACACCTTC
TRBJ2-3,-,TRBV20-1,-,CSAPIEDTQYF,TGCAGTGCACCTATAGAGGATACGCAGTATTTT
TRBJ2-3,TRBD1,TRBV7-2,-,CASSSGTGLGTDTQYF,TGTGCCAGCAGCTCGGGGACAGGGTTGGGGACAGATACGCAGTATTTT
TRBJ2-6,-,TRBV9,once,CASSVERSTSTANVLTF,TGTGCCAGCAGCGTAGAGCGTTCAACTAGCACGGCCAACGTCCTGACTTTC